Below are 19 T cell receptor beta chains sequenced from a single sample in a study of blood T cell repertoires in COVID-19. TCRdb keeps only in-frame clones here, not all; method: immunoSEQ multiplex PCR. The sample shows about 100,000 clones, more than 65% of them seen only once. Sequenced input: peripheral blood. These receptors were taken from a man aged 60 to 69 with acute or convalescent COVID-19.

This chain connects TRBV23-1 to TRBJ2-7, with a tentative D call TRBD1 (5 bases). TRBV23-1 belongs to the ORF category, with a function that is uncertain. CDR3 length: 16 amino acids. Trimming cost V 3 bases and J 7 bases, with 22 bases left between them. CDR3 DNA sequence: TGCGCCAGCAGTCATCTACCCGAGACAGCGCCTTATGAGCAGTACTTC. Its protein is CASSHLPETAPYEQYF.

For the CDR3, the DNA is TGTGCCAGCAGTTTACCGTTCGAGCAGGGGAAAAGGCCCCAGCATTTT. This translates into CASSLPFEQGKRPQHF. This chain connects TRBV6-2 or TRBV6-3 to TRBJ1-5; TRBD1 might be the D (6 bases). Germline CDR1 MNHEY, CDR2 SVGEGT. This CDR3 is built from 16 residues. Between the trimmed V and J ends, which lost 4 bases and 9 bases, there was a span of 22 bases.

The chain is built from TRBV5-1 and TRBJ2-2, with 8 bases aligning to TRBD2. V was clipped by 4 bases and J by 5 bases; unmatched bases: 4. Germline CDR1 reads SGHRS; CDR2 reads YFSETQ. The CDR3 runs 14 residues. The CDR3 nucleotides read TGCGCCAGCAGCCCGGGAGGGCCGACCGGGGAGCTGTTTTTT. This translates into CASSPGGPTGELFF. Full variable domain (remainder filled in from reference TRBV5-1 and TRBJ2-2): KAGVTQTPRYLIKTRGQQVTLSCSPISGHRSVSWYQQTPGQGLQFLFEYFSETQRNKGNFPGRFSGRQFSNSRSEMNVSTLELGDSALYLCASSPGGPTGELFFGEGSRLTVL.

This rearrangement joins TRBV18 to TRBJ2-1; D is possibly TRBD1 (5 bases). The germline gives CDR1 KGHSH, CDR2 LQKENI. This CDR3 has 10 amino acids. The ends were cut back, 7 bases at V and 10 bases at J, with 8 bases in the middle. The CDR3 spells CASLRTEQFF. CDR3 DNA sequence: TGTGCCAGCTTACGGACAGAGCAGTTCTTC.

The V gene is TRBV21-1, the J gene TRBJ1-3. TRBV21-1 is labeled a pseudogene. There are 15 residues in the CDR3. CDR3 region: CASSNRRASGNTIYF. CDR3 DNA sequence: TGTGCCAGCAGCAATCGGCGGGCCTCTGGAAACACCATATATTTT.

V usage is TRBV9 and J usage is TRBJ1-6; 9 bases fit TRBD1. The CDR3 has 14 residues. Germline CDR1 SGDLS, CDR2 YYNGEE. The V gene end was trimmed by 3 bases and the J gene end by 9 bases; junction bases not matched to a gene: 4. The CDR3 reads CASSAGTGSSPLHF. For the CDR3, the DNA is TGTGCCAGCAGCGCCGGGACAGGGAGTTCACCCCTCCACTTT. Filled out from reference TRBV9 and TRBJ1-6, the complete variable domain reads DSGVTQTPKHLITATGQRVTLRCSPRSGDLSVYWYQQSLDQGLQFLIQYYNGEERAKGNILERFSAQQFPDLHSELNLSSLELGDSALYFCASSAGTGSSPLHFGNGTRLTVT.

The chain employs TRBV5-4 and TRBJ2-3; 7 bases are shared with TRBD2. V dropped 5 bases and J dropped 2; count of bases not matched to a gene: 11. CDR1 is SGHNT, CDR2 YYREEE, per germline (reference sequence). The CDR3 sequence is 16 residues long. The CDR3 loop reads CASRAGLGPTTDTQYF. DNA of the CDR3: TGTGCCAGCAGGGCTGGACTAGGCCCGACCACAGATACGCAGTATTTT. The complete variable domain, with remaining parts taken from reference TRBV5-4 and TRBJ2-3, reads ETGVTQSPTHLIKTRGQQVTLRCSSQSGHNTVSWYQQALGQGPQFIFQYYREEENGRGNFPPRFSGLQFPNYSSELNVNALELDDSALYLCASRAGLGPTTDTQYFGPGTRLTVL.

The V call is TRBV10-3, the J call TRBJ1-1, with 8 nucleotides matching TRBD1. This CDR3 region has 14 residues. V shed 9 bases and J 1 base; nucleotides not matched to a gene: 7. Germline V gene lookup returns CDR1 ENHRY and CDR2 SYGVKD. The CDR3: CAIGTGNANTEAFF. CDR3 nucleotides: TGTGCCATAGGGACAGGTAACGCGAACACTGAAGCTTTCTTT.

This rearrangement joins TRBV7-8 to TRBJ2-7; 10 bases fit TRBD2. V lost 2 bases to trimming and J lost 5 bases; unmatched junction nucleotides: 12. This CDR3 comprises 17 residues. Germline assignment: CDR1 SGHVS and CDR2 FQNEAQ. CDR3 coding DNA: TGTGCCAGCAGCTTACACAGGAGGACTAGCGGTAGCCACGAGCAGTACTTC. It is translated as CASSLHRRTSGSHEQYF.

CDR3 sequence (DNA): TGTGCCAGCAGCTTACGGGCTAGCGGCTCAAACACAGATACGCAGTATTTT. It specifies CASSLRASGSNTDTQYF. The chain employs TRBV7-2 and TRBJ2-3, with TRBD2 matching over 7 bases. The germline CDR1 and CDR2 sequences are SGHTA and FQGNSA. J was trimmed by 2 bases and V by 2 bases; bases with no gene match: 10. This CDR3 has 17 residues.

This clone was observed a few times. The CDR3 DNA reads TGTGCCAGTGGGGGCATCACTGAAGCTTTCTTT. Protein: CASGGITEAFF. The gene calls are TRBV27 and TRBJ1-1; the D gene is possibly TRBD1 (6 bases). CDR3 length: 11 amino acids. V lost 9 bases, J lost 4 bases, and 9 bases lay in between. The germline V gene encodes CDR1 MNHEY and CDR2 SMNVEV (reference sequence).

The gene calls are TRBV6-5 and TRBJ2-1; tentative D call: TRBD1 (5 bases). CDR1 and CDR2 from the germline V gene are MNHEY and SVGAGI. The CDR3 totals 14 residues. Trimming removed 3 bases at V and 8 bases at J, with 14 bases between. The CDR3 DNA sequence: TGTGCCAGCAGTTATAGTCAGGGCACGGATGAGCAGTTCTTC. It yields the protein CASSYSQGTDEQFF.

The V gene is TRBV7-6, the J gene TRBJ2-2, with D unclear. Germline V CDR1 and CDR2: SGHVS, FNYEAQ. The CDR3 is 15 residues long. V gave up 8 bases and J gave up 3 bases, with 16 bases separating them. The CDR3 DNA is TGTGCCAGCGCGCTATACAGAGATTACACCGGGGAGCTGTTTTTT. As protein: CASALYRDYTGELFF. The complete variable domain, with remaining parts taken from reference TRBV7-6 and TRBJ2-2, reads GAGVSQSPRYKVTKRGQDVALRCDPISGHVSLYWYRQALGQGPEFLTYFNYEAQQDKSGLPNDRFSAERPEGSISTLTIQRTEQRDSAMYRCASALYRDYTGELFFGEGSRLTVL.

A remark on this clone: A much larger clone is a single base away; this may be a read error. Other nucleotide sequences in the sample specify the same CDR3. The V gene is TRBV6-2 or TRBV6-3, the J gene TRBJ2-7; 12 bases map to TRBD2. CDR3 length: 18 residues. Germline V CDR1 and CDR2: MNHEY, SVGEGT. V was pared by 9 bases and J by 0 bases, with 15 bases of the junction left unmatched. This chain's CDR3 is CASSIGLAGSRSSYEQYF. In DNA form, the CDR3 reads TGTGCCAGTAGTATAGGACTAGCGGGGTCCCGAAGCTCCTACGAGCAGTACTTC.

This clone was found once. The chain combines TRBV10-3 with TRBJ2-1; 7 positions match TRBD2. The germline gives CDR1 ENHRY, CDR2 SYGVKD. This CDR3 has 15 amino acids. The V segment lost 11 bases and the J segment 7 bases; nucleotides outside the gene matches: 17. The CDR3 reads CAGSAAGGRGNEQFF. The CDR3 DNA reads TGTGCCGGATCGGCAGCCGGCGGGAGAGGAAATGAGCAGTTCTTC.

V is TRBV7-6 and J is TRBJ2-1; D perhaps matches TRBD2 (6 bases). V lost 1 base and J 4 bases, leaving 14 bases between the germline ends. The CDR3 sequence is 16 residues long. CDR1 is SGHVS, CDR2 FNYEAQ, per germline. CDR3 coding DNA: TGTGCCAGCAGCTTAGTATTGGCGGAGGGATACAATGAGCAGTTCTTC. It codes for CASSLVLAEGYNEQFF.

This chain joins TRBV18 and TRBJ2-6; TRBD1 matches at 11 bases. Germline V gene data show CDR1 as KGHSH and CDR2 as LQKENI. This CDR3 is 18 amino acids long. V dropped 3 bases and J dropped 7; count of bases not matched to a gene: 11. The CDR3 loop is CASSPGTGGSLVANVLTF. In nucleotides, the CDR3 is TGTGCCAGCTCACCCGGGACAGGGGGTTCTCTGGTCGCCAACGTCCTGACTTTC. The full variable domain, in which reference TRBV18 and TRBJ2-6 provide the parts outside the CDR3, is NAGVMQNPRHLVRRRGQEARLRCSPMKGHSHVYWYRQLPEEGLKFMVYLQKENIIDESGMPKERFSAEFPKEGPSILRIQQVVRGDSAAYFCASSPGTGGSLVANVLTFGAGSRLTVL.

The V and J genes are TRBV6-5 and TRBJ2-3; TRBD1 agrees at 9 bases. In germline, CDR1 is MNHEY, CDR2 SVGAGI. The V and J ends lost 6 bases and 4 bases, in that order; junction bases with no gene match: 8. The CDR3 consists of 15 residues. The CDR3, as DNA: TGTGCCAGCAGCAACAGGGGGCTTTCCCCAGATACGCAGTATTTT. Its translation is CASSNRGLSPDTQYF.

This clone was recorded only once. This chain connects TRBV9 to TRBJ2-1; the D is unclear. The CDR3 sequence is 15 residues long. CDR1 and CDR2 (germline): SGDLS, YYNGEE. V lost 3 bases, J lost 0 bases, and 10 bases lay in between. CDR3 residues: CASSAFYYSYNEQFF. The CDR3 region has the DNA TGTGCCAGCAGCGCGTTCTACTACTCCTACAATGAGCAGTTCTTC.